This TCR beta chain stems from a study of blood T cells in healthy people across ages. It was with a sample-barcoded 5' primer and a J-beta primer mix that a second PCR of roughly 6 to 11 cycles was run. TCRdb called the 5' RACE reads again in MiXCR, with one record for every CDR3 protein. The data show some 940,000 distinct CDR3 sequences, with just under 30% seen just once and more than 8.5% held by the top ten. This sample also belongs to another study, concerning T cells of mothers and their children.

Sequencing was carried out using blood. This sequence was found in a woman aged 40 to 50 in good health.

DNA of the CDR3: TGCAGTGCTAGAGGCTGGACAGGGTACGAGCAGTACTTC. Translating gives CSARGWTGYEQYF. The chain recombines TRBV20-1 with TRBJ2-4, with 8 bases fitting TRBD1. Near its end, the DNA agrees better with TRBJ2-7, so the J call may be wrong. The CDR3 is 13 residues long. CDR1 and CDR2 (germline): DFQATT, SNEGSKA (reference sequence).